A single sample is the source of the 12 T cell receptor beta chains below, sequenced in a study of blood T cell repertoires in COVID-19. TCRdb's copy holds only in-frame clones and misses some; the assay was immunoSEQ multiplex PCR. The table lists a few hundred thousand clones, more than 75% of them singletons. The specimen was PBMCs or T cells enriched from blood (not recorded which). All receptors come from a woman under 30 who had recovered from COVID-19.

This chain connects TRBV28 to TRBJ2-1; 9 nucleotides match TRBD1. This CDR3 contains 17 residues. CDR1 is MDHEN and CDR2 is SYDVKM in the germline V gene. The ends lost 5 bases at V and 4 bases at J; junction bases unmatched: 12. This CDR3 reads CASSARTGAFIYNEQFF. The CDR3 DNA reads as TGTGCCAGCAGTGCCCGGACAGGGGCTTTTATTTACAATGAGCAGTTCTTC. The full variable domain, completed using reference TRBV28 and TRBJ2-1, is DVKVTQSSRYLVKRTGEKVFLECVQDMDHENMFWYRQDPGLGLRLIYFSYDVKMKEKGDIPEGYSVSREKKERFSLILESASTNQTSMYLCASSARTGAFIYNEQFFGPGTRLTVL.

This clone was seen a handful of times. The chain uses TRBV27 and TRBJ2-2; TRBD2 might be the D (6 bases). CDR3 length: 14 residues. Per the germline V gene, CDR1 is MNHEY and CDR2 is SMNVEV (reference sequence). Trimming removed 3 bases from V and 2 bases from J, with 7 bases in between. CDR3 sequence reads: CASSLTRNTGELFF. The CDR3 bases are TGTGCCAGCAGTTTGACTAGAAACACCGGGGAGCTGTTTTTT.

The CDR3 nucleotides are TGCGCCAGCAGCTTGGATCAGGGGAGCGACGAGCAGTACTTC. It specifies CASSLDQGSDEQYF. V and J are TRBV5-1 and TRBJ2-7; D perhaps matches TRBD1 (6 bases). This CDR3 is built from 14 residues. V lost 0 bases to trimming and J lost 5 bases, with 12 bases between them. Germline CDR1 SGHRS, CDR2 YFSETQ.

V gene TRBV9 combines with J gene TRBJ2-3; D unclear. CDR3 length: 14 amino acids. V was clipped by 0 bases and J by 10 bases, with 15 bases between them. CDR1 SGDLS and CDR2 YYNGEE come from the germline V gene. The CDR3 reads CASSVGHSTVAQYF. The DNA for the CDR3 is TGTGCCAGCAGCGTAGGTCATTCCACTGTGGCGCAGTATTTT.

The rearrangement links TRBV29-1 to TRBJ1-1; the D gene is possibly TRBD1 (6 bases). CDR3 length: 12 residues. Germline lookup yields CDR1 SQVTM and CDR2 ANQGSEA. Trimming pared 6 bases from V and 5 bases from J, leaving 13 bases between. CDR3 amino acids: CSVQTGGTEAFF. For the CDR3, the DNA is TGCAGCGTCCAGACAGGCGGAACTGAAGCTTTCTTT.

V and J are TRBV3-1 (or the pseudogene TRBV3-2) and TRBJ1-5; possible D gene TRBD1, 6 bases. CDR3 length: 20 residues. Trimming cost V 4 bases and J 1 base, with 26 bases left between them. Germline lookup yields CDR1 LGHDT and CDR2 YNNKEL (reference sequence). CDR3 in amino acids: CASSLIGGPGVEWSNQPQHF. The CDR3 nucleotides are TGTGCCAGCAGCCTCATAGGGGGTCCAGGCGTTGAATGGAGCAATCAGCCCCAGCATTTT.

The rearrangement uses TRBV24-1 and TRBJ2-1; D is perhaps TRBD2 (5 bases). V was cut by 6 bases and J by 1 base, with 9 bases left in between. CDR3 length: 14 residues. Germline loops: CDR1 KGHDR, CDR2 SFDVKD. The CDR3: CATSQTGSYNEQFF. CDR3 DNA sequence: TGTGCCACCAGTCAGACGGGATCCTACAATGAGCAGTTCTTC.

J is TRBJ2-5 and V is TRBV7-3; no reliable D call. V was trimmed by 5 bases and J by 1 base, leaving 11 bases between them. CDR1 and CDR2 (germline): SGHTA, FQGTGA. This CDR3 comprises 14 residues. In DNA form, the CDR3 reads TGTGCCAGCAGCCTCGGTTCGTCCCAAGAGACCCAGTACTTC. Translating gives CASSLGSSQETQYF.

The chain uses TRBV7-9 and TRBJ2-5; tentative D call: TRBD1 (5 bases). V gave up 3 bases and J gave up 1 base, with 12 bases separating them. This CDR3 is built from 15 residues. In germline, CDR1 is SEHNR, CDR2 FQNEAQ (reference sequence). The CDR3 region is CASSFQGHIQETQYF. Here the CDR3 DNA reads TGTGCCAGCAGCTTCCAAGGACACATCCAAGAGACCCAGTACTTC.

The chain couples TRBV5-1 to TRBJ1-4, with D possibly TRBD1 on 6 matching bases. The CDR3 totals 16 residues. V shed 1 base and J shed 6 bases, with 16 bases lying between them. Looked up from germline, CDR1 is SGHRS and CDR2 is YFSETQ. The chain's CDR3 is CASSLLTGRGDEKLFF. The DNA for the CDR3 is TGCGCCAGCAGCTTGCTGACAGGACGGGGAGATGAAAAACTGTTTTTT.

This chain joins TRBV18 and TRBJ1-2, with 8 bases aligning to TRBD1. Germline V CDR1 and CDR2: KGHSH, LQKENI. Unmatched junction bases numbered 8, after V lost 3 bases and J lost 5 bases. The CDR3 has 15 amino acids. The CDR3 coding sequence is TGTGCCAGCTCACCCAATACAGGGGGGAGTTATGGCTACACCTTC. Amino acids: CASSPNTGGSYGYTF.

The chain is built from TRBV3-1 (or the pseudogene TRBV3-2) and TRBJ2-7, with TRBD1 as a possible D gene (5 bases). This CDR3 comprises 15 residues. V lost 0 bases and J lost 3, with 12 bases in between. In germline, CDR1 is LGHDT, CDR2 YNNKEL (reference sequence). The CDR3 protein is CASSQDGAADYEQYF. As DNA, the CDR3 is TGTGCCAGCAGCCAAGATGGGGCGGCGGACTACGAGCAGTACTTC.